This TCR beta chain was documented in a study of T-cell memory formation after mild COVID-19. Study background: TCR clusters were largely donor specific. Study-level results: Contracting CD4+ clones lay largely in CM and EM, with CD8+ ones residing in EMRA. Pre-infection memory harbored some responding clones, suggesting cross-reactive memory joined. Nothing showed for sure that second-wave clones peaking on day 37 were SARS-CoV-2 specific.

This clonotype was seen only a few times. The antigen is undetermined. V was pared by 1 base and J by 2 bases, with 3 bases of the junction left unmatched. Germline lookup yields CDR1 LGHNA and CDR2 YNFKEQ. The CDR3 runs to 15 residues. One entry per CDR3 protein, called by TCRdb with MiXCR from the 5' RACE reads. The sample yields a few hundred thousand distinct CDR3 sequences, 13% to 15% seen once. This TCR was recovered from a man aged 18 to 29 who had mild COVID-19 (a few samples of this study predate the infection). Cell type and time point are not known. V gene TRBV4-2 combines with J gene TRBJ2-7, with TRBD1 identical over 9 bases. Sequencing was done on a sample of PBMCs or a T cell subset sorted from them (not recorded which). CDR3: CASSQVGQGPYEQYF. The CDR3 DNA reads as TGTGCCAGCAGCCAAGTGGGACAGGGTCCCTACGAGCAGTACTTC.